This T cell receptor (beta chain) derives from a study of blood T cells in healthy people across ages. General study points: The study lacked donor CMV status, which possibly confounded expanded clonotype changes. Both naive CD4+ cell counts and diversity were greater in long-lived donors than in aged donors. Any conclusive comparison of naive versus antigen-experienced cells was prevented by using unsorted PBMCs.

With each sample, at least 5 micrograms of total RNA were extracted. This clonotype was observed many times. Its antigen is not identified. Then a second PCR, running about 6 to 11 cycles, was carried out with a sample-barcoded 5' primer and a J-beta primer mix. TCRdb reprocessed the 5' RACE reads via MiXCR and lists one record per CDR3 protein. The sample records around 580,000 distinct CDR3 sequences, 40% to 50% being singletons. The length of the CDR3 is 15 residues. From germline, CDR1 is SEHNR and CDR2 FQNEAQ (reference sequence). After removal of 4 bases from V and 5 bases from J, the junction contained 5 bases not matched to a gene.

The J gene is TRBJ1-6, the V gene TRBV7-9; 7 bases match TRBD1. This receptor was obtained from a man older than 75 in good health. The sample comprised blood. CDR3 DNA: TGTGCCAGCAGCTCAGACAGGGCAAATAATTCACCCCTCCACTTT. It codes for CASSSDRANNSPLHF.